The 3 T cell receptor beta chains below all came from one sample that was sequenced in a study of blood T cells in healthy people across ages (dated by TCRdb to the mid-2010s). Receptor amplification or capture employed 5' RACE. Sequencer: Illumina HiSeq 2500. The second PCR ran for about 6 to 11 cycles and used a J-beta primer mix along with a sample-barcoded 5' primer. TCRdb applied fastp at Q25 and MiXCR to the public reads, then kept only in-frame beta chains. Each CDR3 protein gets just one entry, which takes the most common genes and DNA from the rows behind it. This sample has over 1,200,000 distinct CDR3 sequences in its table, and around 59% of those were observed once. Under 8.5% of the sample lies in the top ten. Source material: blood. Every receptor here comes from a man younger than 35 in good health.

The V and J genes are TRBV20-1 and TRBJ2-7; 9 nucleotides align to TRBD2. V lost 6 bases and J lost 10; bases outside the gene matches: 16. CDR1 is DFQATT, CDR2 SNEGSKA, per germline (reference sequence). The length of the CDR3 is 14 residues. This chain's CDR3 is CSASGLAGRLDQYF. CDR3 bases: TGCAGTGCAAGCGGTCTAGCGGGAAGATTGGACCAGTACTTC.

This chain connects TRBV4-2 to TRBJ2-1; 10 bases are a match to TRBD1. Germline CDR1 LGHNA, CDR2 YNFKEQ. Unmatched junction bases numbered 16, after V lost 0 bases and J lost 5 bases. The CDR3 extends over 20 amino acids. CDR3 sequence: CASSQDEGTGAFKLNNEQFF. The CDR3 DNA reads TGTGCCAGCAGCCAAGATGAAGGGACAGGGGCCTTTAAGCTCAACAATGAGCAGTTCTTC.

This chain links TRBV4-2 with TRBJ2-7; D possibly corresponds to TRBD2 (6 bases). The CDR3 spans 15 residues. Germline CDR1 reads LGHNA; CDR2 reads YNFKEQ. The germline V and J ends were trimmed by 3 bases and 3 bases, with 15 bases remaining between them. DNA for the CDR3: TGTGCCAGCAGCCAGGGTCGGGACTTCCTCTACGAGCAGTACTTC. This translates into CASSQGRDFLYEQYF.